This TCR beta chain was captured in a study of blood T cells in healthy people across ages. The CDR3 totals 14 residues. Germline V CDR1 and CDR2: SEHNR, FQNEAQ (reference sequence). Then a second PCR, running roughly 7 to 12 cycles, was carried out with a sample-barcoded 5' primer and a J-beta primer mix. TCRdb itself ran the 5' RACE reads through MiXCR, one entry per CDR3 protein. The repertoire holds roughly 1,500,000 distinct CDR3 sequences, with 30% to 35% as singletons. This receptor was obtained from a woman in her twenties or thirties in good health. The material sequenced was blood. The J gene is TRBJ2-5, the V gene TRBV7-9; D unresolved. The better agreement between TRBJ2-7 and the DNA end casts doubt on the J call. The CDR3 loop is CASSSNGFRNEQYF. CDR3 nucleotide sequence: TGTGCCAGCAGCTCTAACGGCTTTCGGAACGAGCAGTACTTC.